The sequence of this TCR beta chain was determined in a study of T-cell reconstitution after alpha-beta-depleted transplantation in children. As it was prepared, the TCRbeta library received unique molecular identifiers. MiXCR, run by TCRdb on the PCR reads, gives a single entry per CDR3 protein. Of about 480,000 distinct CDR3 sequences in the sample, 9.5% to 15% were seen once. Trimming took 2 bases from V and 4 from J, leaving 8 bases between them. The CDR3 has 13 residues. Germline CDR1 and CDR2: MNHNY and SVGAGI (reference sequence). This sequence joins TRBV6-6 and TRBJ1-1; D not resolved. The specimen was PBMCs from the stem cell graft donor, collected from the stem cell graft. The TCR originated in a human donor who donated a stem cell graft to a child with combined immunodeficiency. DNA of the CDR3: TGTGCCAGCAGTTACGGGTCTACCACTGAAGCTTTCTTT. Amino acids: CASSYGSTTEAFF.